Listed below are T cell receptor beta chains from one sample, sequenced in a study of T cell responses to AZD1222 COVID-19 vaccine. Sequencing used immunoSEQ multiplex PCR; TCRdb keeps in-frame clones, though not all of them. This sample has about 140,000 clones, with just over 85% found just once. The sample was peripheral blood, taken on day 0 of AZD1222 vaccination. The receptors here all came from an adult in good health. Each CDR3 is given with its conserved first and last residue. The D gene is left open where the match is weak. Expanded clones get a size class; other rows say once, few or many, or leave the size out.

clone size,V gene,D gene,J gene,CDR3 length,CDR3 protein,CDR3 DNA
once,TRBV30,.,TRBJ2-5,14,CAWSPQVGGETQYF,TGTGCCTGGAGTCCCCAGGTCGGGGGAGAGACCCAGTACTTC
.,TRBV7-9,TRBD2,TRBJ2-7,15,CASSLWRERSREQYF,TGTGCCAGCAGCTTATGGCGGGAGAGGTCGAGGGAGCAGTACTTC
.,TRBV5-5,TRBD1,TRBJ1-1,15,CASSALTGAGTEAFF,TGTGCCAGCAGCGCCCTAACAGGGGCCGGCACTGAAGCTTTCTTT
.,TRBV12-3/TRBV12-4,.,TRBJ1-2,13,CASTPPAGYGYTF,TGTGCCAGCACTCCCCCGGCCGGCTATGGCTACACCTTC
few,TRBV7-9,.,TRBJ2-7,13,CATGHRTSYEQYF,TGTGCCACCGGACACCGCACGTCCTACGAGCAGTACTTC
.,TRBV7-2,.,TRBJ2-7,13,CASSSYSTYEQYF,TGTGCCAGCAGCTCCTACAGTACCTACGAGCAGTACTTC
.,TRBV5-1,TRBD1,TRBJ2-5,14,CASSFGQGAETQYF,TGCGCCAGCAGTTTTGGACAGGGAGCAGAGACCCAGTACTTC
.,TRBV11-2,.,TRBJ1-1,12,CASAKEGTEAFF,TGTGCCAGCGCCAAGGAAGGCACTGAAGCTTTCTTT
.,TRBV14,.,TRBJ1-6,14,CASSLDSNIRPLHF,TGTGCCAGCAGCCTTGACTCAAACATTCGGCCCCTCCACTTT
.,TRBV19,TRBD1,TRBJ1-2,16,CASSPSGGRGRSGYTF,TGTGCCAGTAGCCCATCCGGTGGTAGGGGGCGAAGTGGCTACACCTTC
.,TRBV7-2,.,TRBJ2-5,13,CASSFNRQETQYF,TGTGCCAGCAGCTTTAATAGACAAGAGACCCAGTACTTC
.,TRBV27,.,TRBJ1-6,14,CASSPGLTNSPLHF,TGTGCCAGCAGCCCAGGACTGACCAATTCACCCCTCCACTTT
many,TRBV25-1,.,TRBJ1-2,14,CASSELTEPYGYTF,TGTGCCAGCAGTGAATTAACAGAACCCTATGGCTACACCTTC
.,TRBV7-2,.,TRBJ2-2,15,CASSLDRAWNGELFF,TGTGCCAGCAGCTTAGACAGGGCATGGAACGGGGAGCTGTTTTTT
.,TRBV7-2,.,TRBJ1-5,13,CASSLALHQPQHF,TGTGCCAGCAGCTTAGCATTACATCAGCCCCAGCATTTT
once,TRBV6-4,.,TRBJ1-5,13,CASSPTPNQPQHF,TGTGCCAGCAGTCCTACACCTAATCAGCCCCAGCATTTT
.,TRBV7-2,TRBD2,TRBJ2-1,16,CASSLAGTSGNNEQFF,TGTGCCAGCAGCCTAGCCGGGACTAGCGGAAACAATGAGCAGTTCTTC
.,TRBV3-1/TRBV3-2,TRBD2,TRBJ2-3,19,CASSQGTSGSTFGADTQYF,TGTGCCAGCAGCCAAGGTACTAGCGGGAGTACGTTTGGTGCAGATACGCAGTATTTT
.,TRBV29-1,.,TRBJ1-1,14,CSVVGQADRAEAFF,TGCAGCGTTGTAGGGCAGGCGGATAGGGCTGAAGCTTTCTTT
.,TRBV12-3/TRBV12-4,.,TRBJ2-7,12,CASSLGGEGQYF,TGTGCCAGCAGTTTAGGGGGAGAGGGGCAGTACTTC
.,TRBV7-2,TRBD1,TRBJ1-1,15,CASSLDRGVNTEAFF,TGTGCCAGCAGCCTCGACAGGGGCGTTAACACTGAAGCTTTCTTT
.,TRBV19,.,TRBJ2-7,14,CASSINLDSPEQYF,TGTGCCAGTAGTATCAACTTGGACAGTCCCGAGCAGTACTTC
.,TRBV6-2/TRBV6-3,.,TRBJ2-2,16,CASSPQGGGYTGELFF,TGTGCCAGCAGTCCCCAAGGAGGGGGATACACCGGGGAGCTGTTTTTT
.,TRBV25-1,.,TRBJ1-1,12,CASSDLNTEAFF,TGTGCCAGCAGTGACCTGAACACTGAAGCTTTCTTT
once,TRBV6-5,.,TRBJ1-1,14,CASNAQDRYTEAFF,TGTGCCAGCAACGCGCAGGACAGATACACTGAAGCTTTCTTT
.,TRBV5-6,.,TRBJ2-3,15,CASSFFEERMDTQYF,TGTGCCAGCAGCTTCTTTGAAGAGCGGATGGATACGCAGTATTTT
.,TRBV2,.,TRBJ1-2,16,CASSVPLVQGSGGYTF,TGTGCCAGCAGTGTCCCGCTCGTGCAGGGGAGTGGGGGCTACACCTTC
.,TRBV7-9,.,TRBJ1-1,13,CASSLVQGPEAFF,TGTGCCAGCAGCTTAGTTCAGGGTCCTGAAGCTTTCTTT